This T cell receptor (beta chain) originates from a study of T cells in Graves' hyperthyroidism and ophthalmopathy (dated by TCRdb to 2018 to 2020). About the investigation overall: Peripheral blood samples were taken at initial diagnosis, before any treatment was given. TCR V-J signatures able to tell the groups apart were searched for in a discovery cohort of 95 or so patients, of whom more than 40 had Graves' ophthalmopathy and 55 to 65 had stable Graves' hyperthyroidism. Prospective prediction of ophthalmopathy was tested in an independent validation cohort consisting of fewer than 20 hyperthyroidism patients and 15 to 17 patients who later progressed to ophthalmopathy. The approximately 100 discovery patients were randomly divided into training and test sets at a 7:3 ratio. In about 6 Graves' hyperthyroidism patients, the study also compared T-cell repertoires from thyroid tissue with T-cell repertoires from blood. After blood sampling, hyperthyroidism patients were treated with methimazole at a starting dose of 30 mg daily, and ophthalmopathy patients were treated with high-dose intravenous methylprednisolone. The paper describes TCR Vbeta CDR3 sequencing of about 140 peripheral blood samples, made up of about 40 ophthalmopathy patients, some 80 hyperthyroidism patients and roughly 17 progressor patients. Summary of the overall study and its limitations: Most expanded thyroid clonotypes (frequency above 0.001) were also detected in blood, suggesting blood repertoires may reflect thyroid immune responses. In cross-validation, a model built on a 13 V-J signature told ophthalmopathy apart from stable hyperthyroidism with 85% to 90% sensitivity and around 81% specificity, and in testing the same model reached 80%/75%. No statistical method was used to fix the sample size in advance, and group allocation was not hidden from the investigators. In validation, the model predicted progression to ophthalmopathy a median of around six months before onset, with approximately 70% sensitivity and roughly 77% specificity.

Hyperthyroidism patients were newly diagnosed, had a disease duration of under 2 months, and were aged 18 to 65 years. Any patient with an uncontrolled infection, another autoimmune disease, pregnancy or lactation was excluded. Clinical symptoms, serum thyroxine and TRAb, thyroid ultrasound, and orbital computed tomography formed the basis for the diagnoses. Blood from progressor patients was drawn when they were first diagnosed with hyperthyroidism, before any ophthalmopathy symptoms appeared. Ficoll-Paque density gradient centrifugation was used to isolate PBMCs from under 11 ml of fresh peripheral blood. Progressor patients were initially diagnosed with Graves' hyperthyroidism and developed ophthalmopathy during follow-up. Total RNA was extracted with Trizol reagent, and quality was checked on an Agilent 2100 Bioanalyzer. TCR beta CDR3 regions were amplified from RNA transcripts. The first round of RT-PCR for the TCR CDR3 was performed with the HTBI primer set and the Qiagen OneStep RT-PCR kit. The libraries were constructed in a second round of multiplex PCR and then size-selected and purified. The libraries were sequenced on an Illumina HiSeq2000 using paired-end 100 bp reads. On the study's bioinformatics: SOAPnuke was used to process the raw data, with reads discarded if the reads contained adapters or uncalled bases, had a mean Phred below 15, or lacked an exact constant-primer or identifier match. High-quality paired reads were merged using COPE v1.2.5, and each unique nucleotide sequence was defined as a clonotype. MiTCR v1.1 was used to align clonotypes to the IMGT TRBV, TRBD and TRBJ reference segments. Analysis was restricted to V-J combinations with a frequency above 0.0001, which covered roughly 99% of repertoires. A TCS score was defined as the ratio between F50 (clonal expansion) and ExV (chaos), using BLOSUM62-based TCRdist between CDR3 peptides within each V-J. Welch's t-statistics and random forest reduced 500 to 650 V-J features to around 14, which were used in a naive Bayes classifier (R e1071). In-frame beta chains were kept once TCRdb had trimmed the public reads at Q25 with fastp and called clones with MiXCR. Every CDR3 protein is listed once, alongside the most common genes and DNA of its rows. The V and J calls were determined by TCRdb, not by the authors. The sample table lists 370,000 or so distinct CDR3 sequences, 15% to 18% of them with a count of one. The ten largest clones add up to around 30% of the sample.

The cysteine opens and the phenylalanine closes a CDR3 of 14 amino acids. Just the 42-base CDR3 DNA is kept, in frame starting at base 1. V has 6 bases trimmed and J has 4 bases trimmed; junction bases matching no gene number 5. The germline V gene supplies CDR1 SQVTM and CDR2 ANQGSEA. As regards this clonotype: No cognate antigen has been identified for it. Base qualities were left out, and no much larger clone turns up one base away.

The sequencing sample was made of blood. The chain employs TRBV29-1 and TRBJ2-7, with TRBD2 matching 14 junction bases. This TCR derives from a woman between 18 and 29 years old with Graves' hyperthyroidism that later progressed to Graves' ophthalmopathy. The CDR3: CSVKTSGRGYEQYF. DNA sequence: TGCAGCGTGAAGACTAGCGGGAGGGGGTACGAGCAGTACTTC.